In its sample, the clone carrying this T cell receptor beta chain was seen a few times. CDR1 is MDHEN, CDR2 SYDVKM, per germline. The CDR3 is 13 amino acids. V lost 6 bases, J lost 4 bases, and 10 bases lay in between. This entry is derived from a study of cytomegalovirus exposure and HLA in healthy donors. Using immunoSEQ multiplex PCR, the repertoire was profiled, and TCRdb retains in-frame clones only, with some absent. The sample contains roughly 200,000 clones, 86% of which appear only once. Sequencing input: PBMCs. This receptor was obtained from a man aged 25 to 40 in good health and CMV-seropositive. V gene TRBV28 combines with J gene TRBJ1-5; a weak D match, TRBD1 (6 bases). The CDR3 reads CASSLTGNQPQHF. CDR3 DNA sequence: TGTGCCAGCAGCCTGACAGGAAATCAGCCCCAGCATTTT. The full variable domain, rest sourced from reference TRBV28 and TRBJ1-5, is DVKVTQSSRYLVKRTGEKVFLECVQDMDHENMFWYRQDPGLGLRLIYFSYDVKMKEKGDIPEGYSVSREKKERFSLILESASTNQTSMYLCASSLTGNQPQHFGDGTRLSIL.